The clone carrying this TCR beta chain was seen more than once but under ten times. Antigen specificity is unknown. Time point meaning: naive CD8 control sorted from an acute-time-point sample. Montreal Hepatitis C Cohort donors who inject drugs were seen every 3 months. Dead cells were excluded, and live cells stained for CD3, CD8 and CD45RO. The data derive from a study of CD8 T cells in acute hepatitis C reinfection. Whole-study findings and limits: NS3-1073 specific cells were too rare to sort at chronic follow-up. TRBV04 and TRBV06 were preferentially used in all groups, not explained by naive pool overrepresentation.

CDR3 length: 16 amino acids. V was clipped by 4 bases and J by 0 bases; unmatched bases: 6. The germline V gene has CDR1 SNHLY and CDR2 FYNNEI. Repertoires were generated with immunoSEQ multiplex PCR, while TCRdb's copy carries only in-frame clones and drops some. The profile covers 38,000 or so clones, with 85% to 90% appearing a single time and more than 0.4% taken by the ten largest. The sample consisted of naive CD8+ T cells from PBMCs. The TCR originated in a man aged 25-45 years with chronic hepatitis C. This chain links TRBV2 with TRBJ1-5; 7 bases are shared with TRBD1. CDR3 sequence (DNA): TGTGCCAGCAGTGGCATCGACAGGGATAGCAATCAGCCCCAGCATTTT. Translated: CASSGIDRDSNQPQHF.